This entry lists 20 T cell receptor beta chains sequenced from one sample in a study of T cell clusters in autoimmune cytopenias. TRB amplification used approximately 250 ng of peripheral blood genomic DNA. TRB was amplified by touch-down multiplex PCR, primer pools A and B combined. Using the multiplex PCR reads, TCRdb records one entry per CDR3 protein without DNA. Seen in this sample are several thousand distinct CDR3 sequences; the ten most common clones hold approximately 4.1%. The source material was peripheral blood. These receptors all stem from a human donor with an autoimmune cytopenia or autoimmune hepatitis (not recorded which).

By frequency, this clonotype registers medium-sized. The chain recombines TRBV6-1 with TRBJ2-5; TCRdb's assignment of TRBD2 cannot be checked, as there is no DNA. This CDR3 contains 14 residues. CDR1 is MNHNS, CDR2 SASEGT, per germline. The CDR3 region is CASSAGTAEETQYF.

Judged by frequency, this clonotype is medium-sized. This chain uses TRBV6-5 with TRBJ2-3. The CDR3 runs 15 residues. CDR1 MNHEY and CDR2 SVGAGI come from the germline V gene. CDR3 loop: CASSYSPVLGDTQYF.

V is TRBV7-6 and J is TRBJ2-7. Germline CDR1 and CDR2: SGHVS and FNYEAQ. This CDR3 has 16 amino acids. The chain's CDR3 is CASSPLTLRDSYEQYF. Full variable domain (remainder filled in from reference TRBV7-6 and TRBJ2-7): GAGVSQSPRYKVTKRGQDVALRCDPISGHVSLYWYRQALGQGPEFLTYFNYEAQQDKSGLPNDRFSAERPEGSISTLTIQRTEQRDSAMYRCASSPLTLRDSYEQYFGPGTRLTVT.

The chain carries TRBV12-3 or TRBV12-4 and TRBJ2-1; TCRdb gives TRBD1 as the D gene, but with no DNA this cannot be confirmed. This CDR3 comprises 15 residues. The chain's CDR3 is CASSFLGLFYNEQFF.

CDR3 residues: CATSDLTDEQFF. The chain is built from TRBV24-1 and TRBJ2-1. Germline assignment: CDR1 KGHDR and CDR2 SFDVKD. This CDR3 has 12 amino acids.

The chain links TRBV20-1 to TRBJ2-5. In germline, CDR1 is DFQATT, CDR2 SNEGSKA (reference sequence). The CDR3 has 12 residues. CDR3 protein: CSAGQPQETQYF.

The chain combines TRBV15 with TRBJ2-1. The germline CDR1 and CDR2 sequences are LNHNV and YYDKDF (reference sequence). This CDR3 comprises 13 residues. The CDR3: CATSSPIYTEQFF.

Frequency places this clonotype as medium-sized. The CDR3 spells CATSSPRETIGNQPQHF. The chain has TRBV15 and TRBJ1-5; absent DNA, TCRdb's TRBD1 call cannot be checked. This CDR3 is 17 amino acids long. Germline V gene sequence: CDR1 LNHNV, CDR2 YYDKDF (reference sequence).

The rearrangement uses TRBV7-9 and TRBJ2-5; the TRBD2 assignment by TCRdb is unverifiable without DNA. The germline V gene encodes CDR1 SEHNR and CDR2 FQNEAQ (reference sequence). The CDR3 sequence is 16 residues long. CDR3: CASSSGTSGIRETQYF.

This clonotype is medium-sized (0.01 to 0.1%) by frequency. The gene calls are TRBV7-6 and TRBJ2-5; with no DNA, the TCRdb D assignment of TRBD2 cannot be verified. Germline V gives CDR1 SGHVS, CDR2 FNYEAQ. This CDR3 spans 13 amino acids. CDR3: CASSLLAGVGQYF.

According to its frequency, this clonotype is medium-sized (0.01 to 0.1%). The chain combines TRBV6-5 with TRBJ1-2; TCRdb indicates TRBD1, and absent DNA this call remains unverified. The germline gives CDR1 MNHEY, CDR2 SVGAGI. The CDR3 contains 16 residues. The CDR3 loop reads CASSSLSNSPSNGYTF.

This chain uses TRBV18 with TRBJ2-1; the D gene TCRdb calls, TRBD2, cannot be checked with no DNA. The CDR3 runs to 18 residues. Germline values: CDR1 KGHSH, CDR2 LQKENI. CDR3: CASSPRLAGGLIYNEQFF.

In terms of frequency, this clonotype is medium-sized. V gene TRBV12-3 or TRBV12-4 combines with J gene TRBJ1-2; TCRdb proposes TRBD1, but this gene call is untestable without DNA. The CDR3 has 16 amino acids. The CDR3 loop reads CASSRTDSGGDYGYTF.

Frequency places this clonotype as medium-sized. This sequence joins TRBV27 and TRBJ2-1; TCRdb's D gene call, TRBD1, goes unchecked for lack of DNA. Germline-derived CDR1 and CDR2 are MNHEY and SMNVEV (reference sequence). The CDR3 is 13 amino acids. The CDR3 sequence: CASSSTGYNEQFF.

V and J are TRBV20-1 and TRBJ1-6. The CDR3 loop spans 12 amino acids. Germline assignment: CDR1 DFQATT and CDR2 SNEGSKA (reference sequence). Here the CDR3 reads CSSVGDIQFLHF.

This clonotype is labeled medium-sized based on frequency. The chain couples TRBV6-5 to TRBJ2-7. The CDR3 totals 16 residues. Germline CDR1 MNHEY, CDR2 SVGAGI. The CDR3 loop reads CASSYSILHFSYEQYF.

This clonotype shows up as medium-sized by frequency. This chain uses TRBV6-6 with TRBJ2-3. CDR1 MNHNY and CDR2 SVGAGI come from the germline V gene (reference sequence). CDR3 size: 13 residues. CDR3 protein: CASSYSSTDTQYF.

This chain connects TRBV7-9 to TRBJ2-1; TCRdb designates TRBD1, a call that cannot be tested without DNA. The CDR3 is 13 residues long. Germline V gene data show CDR1 as SEHNR and CDR2 as FQNEAQ (reference sequence). The chain's CDR3 is CASSLDPPGEQFF. Together with reference TRBV7-9 and TRBJ2-1, the CDR3 gives the full variable domain: DTGVSQNPRHKITKRGQNVTFRCDPISEHNRLYWYRQTLGQGPEFLTYFQNEAQLEKSRLLSDRFSAERPKGSFSTLEIQRTEQGDSAMYLCASSLDPPGEQFFGPGTRLTVL.

This chain joins TRBV19 and TRBJ2-7; there is no DNA to check the TCRdb D call of TRBD2. Germline assignment: CDR1 LNHDA and CDR2 SQIVND (reference sequence). The CDR3 is made up of 15 amino acids. The CDR3 protein is CASRTPSGRPNEQYF.

The J gene is TRBJ1-3, the V gene TRBV4-2. The CDR3 contains 15 residues. The germline CDR1 and CDR2 sequences are LGHNA and YNFKEQ. The CDR3 sequence: CASSQAPGGDDTIYF.